This entry lists 15 T cell receptor beta chains sequenced from one sample in a study of graft-versus-host responses after intestinal transplantation. The repertoire was sequenced with immunoSEQ multiplex PCR; TCRdb's copy has only in-frame clones and lacks some. The table shows around 120,000 clones, with over 80% occurring only once. These receptors have no known antigen. The material sequenced was unstimulated CD4+ T cells sorted from spleen or lymph node cells, taken before intestinal transplant. The receptors here all came from a human donor who received an intestinal transplant.

The chain employs TRBV10-1 and TRBJ2-5; D gene ambiguous. V lost 6 bases and J 0 bases, leaving 17 bases between the germline ends. In germline, CDR1 is WNHNN, CDR2 SYGVQD (reference sequence). This CDR3 spans 16 amino acids. CDR3 coding DNA: TGCGCCAGCAGCCCCGACACCAGACTGTACCAAGAGACCCAGTACTTC. Amino acids: CASSPDTRLYQETQYF.

The chain uses TRBV27 and TRBJ1-3; D uncertain. Deletions cut 2 bases from V and 7 bases from J, with 9 bases between. CDR3 length: 13 residues. Germline V gene lookup returns CDR1 MNHEY and CDR2 SMNVEV (reference sequence). The CDR3 region has the DNA TGTGCCAGCAGTTTACGGGGAGATAACACCATATATTTT. Translated: CASSLRGDNTIYF.

In this sample, this clone turned up a few times. The V and J genes are TRBV28 and TRBJ1-5, with no clear D. This CDR3 has 14 amino acids. Trimming pared 7 bases from V and 3 bases from J, leaving 13 bases between. Germline values: CDR1 MDHEN, CDR2 SYDVKM. The CDR3 sequence is CASTSWVDNQPQHF. In DNA form, the CDR3 reads TGTGCCAGCACCTCGTGGGTGGACAATCAGCCCCAGCATTTT.

This chain uses TRBV6-6 with TRBJ2-3; 8 positions match TRBD2. The CDR3 spans 15 residues. The V segment lost 5 bases and the J segment 3 bases; nucleotides outside the gene matches: 7. Germline lookup yields CDR1 MNHNY and CDR2 SVGAGI (reference sequence). CDR3 amino acids: CASSRSGKRTDTQYF. The CDR3 nucleotides read TGTGCCAGCAGTCGTAGCGGGAAAAGAACAGATACGCAGTATTTT.

The CDR3 region has the DNA TGCGCCAGCAGCCAAGTAGAGAGACAGGGATCGCGGACTGAAGCTTTCTTT. Residues: CASSQVERQGSRTEAFF. The gene calls are TRBV4-1 and TRBJ1-1; 7 bases are shared with TRBD1. The length of the CDR3 is 17 residues. The V gene's germline CDR1 is MGHRA and CDR2 YSYEKL. J lost 5 bases, V lost 1 base, and 13 bases had no gene match.

The gene calls are TRBV6-1 and TRBJ1-3; weak D call: TRBD1 (5 bases). The CDR3 length is 16 residues. Per germline, CDR1 MNHNS and CDR2 SASEGT. Trimming left V 0 bases short and J 3 bases short, with 12 bases between. CDR3 coding DNA: TGTGCCAGCAGTGAAGCCCCCGGTAGGGGTGGAAACACCATATATTTT. Translating gives CASSEAPGRGGNTIYF.

This clone was observed a single time. The chain combines TRBV6-1 with TRBJ2-3; D gene ambiguous. Germline CDR1 reads MNHNS; CDR2 reads SASEGT. V was clipped by 7 bases and J by 6 bases, with 14 bases between them. This CDR3 has 13 amino acids. In DNA, the CDR3 is TGTGCCAGCAAAGTGGGTTCAATGGATACGCAGTATTTT. As protein: CASKVGSMDTQYF.

The chain uses TRBV11-2 and TRBJ1-3, with D uncertain. Germline CDR1 SGHAT, CDR2 FQNNGV. V was pared by 0 bases and J by 2 bases, with 11 bases between. This CDR3 has 16 residues. Here the CDR3 DNA reads TGTGCCAGCAGCTTAGATCTGAACCGTCCTGGAAACACCATATATTTT. Its protein is CASSLDLNRPGNTIYF.

The gene calls are TRBV5-8 and TRBJ2-3; weak D call: TRBD2 (6 bases). Germline V CDR1 and CDR2: SGHTS, YDEGEE. V was pared by 4 bases and J by 5 bases, with 17 bases between. The CDR3 has 15 residues. CDR3 region: CASSQTGGFGDTQYF. CDR3 DNA: TGTGCCAGCAGCCAGACCGGGGGTTTCGGAGATACGCAGTATTTT. The whole variable domain, remainder taken from reference TRBV5-8 and TRBJ2-3, is EAGVTQSPTHLIKTRGQQATLRCSPISGHTSVYWYQQALGLGLQFLLWYDEGEERNRGNFPPRFSGRQFPNYSSELNVNALELEDSALYLCASSQTGGFGDTQYFGPGTRLTVL.

The rearrangement links TRBV27 to TRBJ2-1; 9 nucleotides line up with TRBD2. The CDR3 extends over 17 amino acids. CDR1 is MNHEY and CDR2 is SMNVEV in the germline V gene (reference sequence). After removal of 8 bases from V and 6 bases from J, the junction contained 17 bases not matched to a gene. CDR3 loop: CASGETSGGTIGNEQFF. CDR3 nucleotides: TGTGCCAGCGGGGAGACTAGCGGCGGGACTATCGGCAATGAGCAGTTCTTC.

This chain uses TRBV6-1 with TRBJ1-1; 7 nucleotides align to TRBD1. Germline V CDR1 and CDR2: MNHNS, SASEGT. This CDR3 comprises 14 residues. The V gene end was trimmed by 1 base and the J gene end by 7 bases; junction bases not matched to a gene: 6. CDR3 bases: TGTGCCAGCAGTGAAGACTACAGGGGTATTGAAGCTTTCTTT. It translates to CASSEDYRGIEAFF.

The rearrangement links TRBV5-1 to TRBJ1-1; D not certain. CDR3 length: 14 amino acids. The germline V gene has CDR1 SGHRS and CDR2 YFSETQ. V was cut by 3 bases and J by 5 bases, with 14 bases left in between. Written as DNA, the CDR3 is TGCGCCAGCAGCTATCGGAGGGTCGGGACTGAAGCTTTCTTT. Encoded protein: CASSYRRVGTEAFF. Using reference TRBV5-1 and TRBJ1-1 for the parts outside the CDR3, the full variable domain is KAGVTQTPRYLIKTRGQQVTLSCSPISGHRSVSWYQQTPGQGLQFLFEYFSETQRNKGNFPGRFSGRQFSNSRSEMNVSTLELGDSALYLCASSYRRVGTEAFFGQGTRLTVV.

The table lists this clone with a count of one. A read error may account for a junction end that differs from germline. The chain combines TRBV27 with TRBJ2-7, with 8 nucleotides matching TRBD2. The CDR3 runs to 15 residues. CDR1 and CDR2 (germline): MNHEY, SMNVEV (reference sequence). The CDR3 DNA sequence: TGTGCCAGCAGCCCCCACACTAGCGGATCCTACGAGCATTACTTC. Translated: CASSPHTSGSYEHYF.

About this clone: At one end the junction does not follow the germline gene, possibly because of a read error. The chain is built from TRBV2 and TRBJ1-2; TRBD1 aligns across 9 bases. Germline-derived CDR1 and CDR2 are SNHLY and FYNNEI. CDR3 length: 16 amino acids. CDR3: CASREGNPGQGAGYTF. CDR3 nucleotide sequence: TGTGCCAGCAGAGAAGGCAATCCGGGACAGGGAGCGGGCTACACCTTC.

The table lists this clone with a count of one. The V and J genes are TRBV5-1 and TRBJ2-1, with 8 bases fitting TRBD1. CDR1 is SGHRS and CDR2 is YFSETQ in the germline V gene. The V and J ends lost 4 bases and 7 bases, in that order; junction bases with no gene match: 10. The CDR3 runs to 15 residues. CDR3 sequence (DNA): TGCGCCAGCAGCACTGGACAGGGTGGAGCGAATGAGCAGTTCTTC. Translated, it gives CASSTGQGGANEQFF.